Listed below are T cell receptor beta chains from one sample, sequenced in a study of blood T cell repertoires in COVID-19. TCRdb keeps only in-frame clones here, not all; method: immunoSEQ multiplex PCR. The profile shows about 200,000 clones, around 86% of them singletons. Material: peripheral blood. These receptors originate from a man between 60 and 70 years old who had recovered from COVID-19. Each CDR3 is given with its conserved first and last residue. The D gene is left open where the match is weak. Only some rows state a clone size, as once, few, many or a class for expanded clones.

V gene	clone size	J gene	D gene	CDR3 protein	CDR3 DNA
TRBV7-6	-	TRBJ1-1	-	CASSPSWGAEAFF	TGTGCCAGCAGCCCAAGTTGGGGGGCTGAAGCTTTCTTT
TRBV5-6	-	TRBJ2-2	-	CASIRGQNTGELFF	TGTGCCAGCATCCGGGGACAAAACACCGGGGAGCTGTTTTTT
TRBV28	-	TRBJ2-5	-	CASSLGGRNQETQYF	TGTGCCAGCAGTTTAGGTGGCAGGAACCAAGAGACCCAGTACTTC
TRBV10-3	-	TRBJ1-1	-	CAISEQVMNTEAFF	TGTGCCATCAGTGAACAAGTCATGAACACTGAAGCTTTCTTT
TRBV5-1	-	TRBJ2-3	TRBD2	CASSLGLAGGALSTDTQYF	TGCGCCAGCAGCCTCGGACTAGCGGGGGGTGCGTTAAGCACAGATACGCAGTATTTT
TRBV3-1/TRBV3-2	-	TRBJ2-7	TRBD1	CASSGWDRAFYEQYF	TGTGCCAGCAGCGGGTGGGACAGGGCTTTTTACGAGCAGTACTTC
TRBV7-2	-	TRBJ2-7	-	CASRLGLSEQYF	TGTGCCAGCAGGTTGGGACTTAGCGAGCAGTACTTC
TRBV5-1	-	TRBJ1-2	-	CASSLGVAGANYGYTF	TGCGCCAGCAGCTTGGGGGTCGCAGGGGCTAACTATGGCTACACCTTC
TRBV7-2	-	TRBJ2-5	TRBD2	CASSLDWLAGPPARETQYF	TGTGCCAGCAGCTTAGATTGGCTAGCGGGTCCGCCGGCCCGGGAGACCCAGTACTTC
TRBV2	few	TRBJ1-1	TRBD1	CASSEIRQGGNAFF	TGTGCCAGCAGTGAAATTAGACAGGGGGGGAACGCTTTCTTT
TRBV5-1	-	TRBJ2-5	TRBD2	CASSLGGTSGYQETQYF	TGCGCCAGCAGCTTGGGGGGGACTAGCGGGTACCAAGAGACCCAGTACTTC
TRBV5-1	-	TRBJ2-7	TRBD1	CASSSGTGGFHEQYF	TGCGCCAGCAGCTCCGGGACAGGGGGCTTCCACGAGCAGTACTTC
TRBV7-3	-	TRBJ1-2	TRBD1	CASSSRPSWTGRYGYTF	TGTGCCAGCAGCTCCCGGCCCTCCTGGACAGGTCGCTATGGCTACACCTTC
TRBV6-5	-	TRBJ2-3	-	CASTLQARITDTQYF	TGTGCCAGCACCCTCCAGGCACGGATCACAGATACGCAGTATTTT
TRBV19	-	TRBJ1-3	TRBD1	CASSIDPVRDRDRPSGNTIYF	TGTGCCAGTAGTATAGATCCTGTGAGGGACCGGGACAGGCCCTCTGGAAACACCATATATTTT